This entry describes one TCR beta chain. Its target is not known. Trimming took off 0 bases at V and 11 bases at J, with 11 bases between the two ends. This CDR3 comprises 11 residues. CDR1 and CDR2 from the germline V gene are SQVTM and ANQGSEA. This specimen comes from a study of T cells in Graves' hyperthyroidism and ophthalmopathy. Study-level points and caveats: Expanded thyroid clonotypes (above 0.001) were mostly also found in blood. It was a median about 6 months before onset that the model predicted ophthalmopathy. Ophthalmopathy was separated from stable hyperthyroidism by a 13 V-J model.

Researchers amplified the TCR beta CDR3 regions from RNA transcripts. TCR CDR3 underwent first-round RT-PCR with the HTBI primer set. One entry per CDR3 protein results from TCRdb running MiXCR on the multiplex PCR reads. The profile shows over 500,000 distinct CDR3 sequences, 40% to 50% of them singletons. The sequence was obtained from an adult woman with Graves' disease, either hyperthyroidism or ophthalmopathy (not recorded which). V gene TRBV29-1 combines with J gene TRBJ2-7; weak D call: TRBD2 (5 bases). What was sequenced was peripheral blood or thyroid tissue (not recorded which). The CDR3 DNA follows: TGCAGCGTTGAAGATCGGGGTTTGGAGTACTTC. Translated, it gives CSVEDRGLEYF.